The source of this TCR beta chain is a study of T cell responses to AZD1222 COVID-19 vaccine. The data were produced by immunoSEQ multiplex PCR, yet TCRdb's version contains in-frame clones alone and is incomplete. The data contain under 150,000 clones, around nine tenths of them singletons. The study, taken as a whole, reports: It was only after the peak T cell response that any repertoires were sampled. AZD1222 recipients seropositive at baseline numbered only six or seven.

As for this clone: The antigen is undetermined.

The sequence was collected from an adult in good health. This sample comprised peripheral blood, obtained on day 0 of AZD1222 vaccination.

The CDR3 DNA is TGCAGCGCTACGGGACTAGCGACCCTCGGCGAGCAGTACTTC. Its translation: CSATGLATLGEQYF. The chain uses TRBV29-1 and TRBJ2-7, with 10 nucleotides matching TRBD2. J was trimmed by 6 bases and V by 7 bases; bases with no gene match: 12. This CDR3 region has 14 residues. CDR1 SQVTM and CDR2 ANQGSEA come from the germline V gene.